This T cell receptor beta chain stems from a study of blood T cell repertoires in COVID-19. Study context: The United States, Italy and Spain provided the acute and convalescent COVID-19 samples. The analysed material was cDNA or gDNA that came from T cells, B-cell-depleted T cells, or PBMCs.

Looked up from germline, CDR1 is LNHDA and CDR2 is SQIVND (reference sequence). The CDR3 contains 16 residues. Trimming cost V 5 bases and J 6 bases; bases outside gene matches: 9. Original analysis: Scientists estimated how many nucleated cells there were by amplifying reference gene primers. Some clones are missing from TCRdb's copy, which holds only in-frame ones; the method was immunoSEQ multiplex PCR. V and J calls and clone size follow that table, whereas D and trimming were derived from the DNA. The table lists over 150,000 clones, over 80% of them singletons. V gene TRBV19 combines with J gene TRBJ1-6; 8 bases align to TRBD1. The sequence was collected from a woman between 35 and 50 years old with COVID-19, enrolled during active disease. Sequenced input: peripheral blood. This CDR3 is CASSPPGTGLNSPLHF. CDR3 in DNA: TGTGCCAGTAGTCCTCCTGGGACAGGTCTTAATTCACCCCTCCACTTT.